This T cell receptor (beta chain) emerged from a study of T-cell memory formation after mild COVID-19. Study-wide background: TCR clusters were largely donor specific.

Each CDR3 protein gets one entry after TCRdb re-called the 5' RACE reads with MiXCR. In the table there are 150,000 to 200,000 distinct CDR3 sequences, 16% of which are singletons. This clonotype was counted only a few times. Its specificity is unknown. General observations from the study: Second-wave clones peaking on day 37 lacked confirmed SARS-CoV-2 specificity.

The V gene lost 3 bases and the J gene lost 1 base, with 9 bases spanning the gap. Germline CDR1 and CDR2: SGHAT and FQNNGV. This CDR3 spans 14 amino acids. Material: PBMCs or a T cell subset sorted from them (not recorded which). This chain uses TRBV11-2 with TRBJ1-1; D is unresolved. The sequence was collected from an adult woman who had mild COVID-19 (a few samples of this study predate the infection). Cell type and time point are not known. In DNA, the CDR3 is TGTGCCAGCAGCTTGGCAAACCCGAACACTGAAGCTTTCTTT. Translation gives CASSLANPNTEAFF.